Below, one TCR beta chain is given with its context. As processed by the authors: Amplifying reference gene primers gave estimates of nucleated cell counts. Sequenced by immunoSEQ multiplex PCR; TCRdb stores in-frame clones only, minus some. That table supplies the V and J calls and clone size; D and trimming were determined from the DNA. Of some 93,000 clones listed, about 85% were seen once; the top ten hold nearly 25%. Germline V gene lookup returns CDR1 SGHDT and CDR2 YYEEEE. The V end lost 2 bases, the J end lost 8 bases, and 13 bases lay between the germline ends. The CDR3 has 13 amino acids. The data were obtained in a study of blood T cell repertoires in COVID-19. Looking at the study overall: Researchers got acute and convalescent COVID-19 samples from the United States, Italy and Spain. PBMCs, B-cell-depleted T cells, or T cells provided the cDNA or gDNA that made up the material.

The chain employs TRBV5-6 and TRBJ1-2; D unresolved. The sequence was obtained from a human donor in a cohort sampled during active COVID-19. Input material: peripheral blood. The CDR3: CASSFIGGSGYTF. CDR3 DNA sequence: TGTGCCAGCAGCTTTATAGGTGGGAGCGGCTACACCTTC.